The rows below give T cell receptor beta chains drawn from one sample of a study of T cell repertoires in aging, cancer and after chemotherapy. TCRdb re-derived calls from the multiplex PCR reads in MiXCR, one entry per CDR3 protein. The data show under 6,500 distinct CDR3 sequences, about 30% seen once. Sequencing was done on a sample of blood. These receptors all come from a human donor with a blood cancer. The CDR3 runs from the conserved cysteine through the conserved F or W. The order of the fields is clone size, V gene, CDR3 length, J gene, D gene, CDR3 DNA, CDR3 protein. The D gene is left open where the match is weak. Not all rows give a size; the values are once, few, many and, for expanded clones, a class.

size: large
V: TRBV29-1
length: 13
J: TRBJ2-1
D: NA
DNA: TGCAGCCAATCTCCAGGGGAGGATGGTGAGCAGTTCTTC
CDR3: CSQSPGEDGEQFF

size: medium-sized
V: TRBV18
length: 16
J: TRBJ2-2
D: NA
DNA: TGTGCCAGCTCACCACCGAGCTTAACGAACACCGGGGAGCTGTTTTTT
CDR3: CASSPPSLTNTGELFF

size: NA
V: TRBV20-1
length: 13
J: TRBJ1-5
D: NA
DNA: TGCAGTGCTAGGCGGACTGGCAATCAGCCCCAGCATTTT
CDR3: CSARRTGNQPQHF

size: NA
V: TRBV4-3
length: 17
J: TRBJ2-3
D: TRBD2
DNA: TGCGCCAGCAGCCAAGAAGAGAGCGGGAGGCGCACAGATACGCAGTATTTT
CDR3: CASSQEESGRRTDTQYF

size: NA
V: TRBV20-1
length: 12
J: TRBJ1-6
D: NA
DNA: TGCAGTGCGAAGAAATCGGGCTCACCCCTCCACTTT
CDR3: CSAKKSGSPLHF

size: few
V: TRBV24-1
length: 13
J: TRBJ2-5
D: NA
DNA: TGTGCCACCAGTGATCCTAACTCAGAGACCCAGTACTTC
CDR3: CATSDPNSETQYF

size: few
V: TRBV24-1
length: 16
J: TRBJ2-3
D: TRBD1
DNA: TGTGCCACCAGTGATCAGACAGGGGGGGAAACAGATACGCAGTATTTT
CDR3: CATSDQTGGETDTQYF

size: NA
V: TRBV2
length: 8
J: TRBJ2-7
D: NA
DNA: TGTGCCGTGGGGCAGCAGTACTTC
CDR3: CAVGQQYF

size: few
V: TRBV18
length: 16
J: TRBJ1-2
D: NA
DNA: TGTGCCAGCTCACCTATCCCCAGGGCAGGGGACTATGGCTACACCTTC
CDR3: CASSPIPRAGDYGYTF

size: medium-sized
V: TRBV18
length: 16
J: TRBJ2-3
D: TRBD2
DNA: TGTGCCAGCTCCTTACGCGTACTAGCGGGAAGAGATACGCAGTATTTT
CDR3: CASSLRVLAGRDTQYF

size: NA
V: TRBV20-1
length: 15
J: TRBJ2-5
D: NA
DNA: TGCAGTGCTAGAGTCCTTGGGGACGGCCAAGAGACCCAGTACTTC
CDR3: CSARVLGDGQETQYF

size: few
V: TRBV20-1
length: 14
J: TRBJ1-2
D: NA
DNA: TGCAGTGCTAGAGATTCACAGGCCGGCCGGCGATACACCTTC
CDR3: CSARDSQAGRRYTF

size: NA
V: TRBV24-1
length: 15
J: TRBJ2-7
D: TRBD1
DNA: TGTGCCACCAGTGAGGGGACAGGAGCCTACTACGAGCAGTACTTC
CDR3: CATSEGTGAYYEQYF

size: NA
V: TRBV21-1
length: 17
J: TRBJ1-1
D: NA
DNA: TGTGCCAGCAGCAAAGGTGGGGCGATTTTCATGAACACTGAAGCTTTCTTT
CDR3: CASSKGGAIFMNTEAFF